The 24 T cell receptor beta chains below were found in one sample sequenced in a study of regulatory T cells in long-lasting Graves disease. Arm-PCR of CDR3 regions and iRepertoire HTBI primers were used to build TCR beta libraries. One entry per CDR3 protein, called by TCRdb with MiXCR from the multiplex PCR reads. Of almost 450,000 distinct CDR3 sequences in the sample, about a sixth were seen once. The time point denotes: newly diagnosed GD, antithyroid drugs for less than 3 months. There was RNA extracted from PBMCs, and the TCR library was made from it. The same sample was also used in a study of T cells in Graves' hyperthyroidism and ophthalmopathy.

Sequencing used peripheral blood mononuclear cells (PBMCs), obtained at new diagnosis, from a patient treated with antithyroid drugs. The origin of the receptors is a woman in her twenties or thirties with Graves disease.

The table lists this clonotype with many counts. The chain combines TRBV12-3 or TRBV12-4 with TRBJ2-1; possibly TRBD1 or TRBD2 for D (5 bases each). The CDR3 loop spans 15 amino acids. Trimming pared 6 bases from V and 3 bases from J, leaving 15 bases between. This CDR3 is CASSPQTAVYNEQFF. CDR3 in DNA: TGTGCCAGCAGCCCCCAGACAGCGGTCTACAATGAGCAGTTCTTC.

This clonotype was counted at least ten times. This rearrangement joins TRBV7-9 to TRBJ1-2; 9 bases are a match to TRBD1. From germline, CDR1 is SEHNR and CDR2 FQNEAQ (reference sequence). Trimming took 5 bases from V and 4 from J; bases not matched to a gene: 5. The CDR3 has 14 residues. CDR3 DNA: TGTGCCAGCAGCCCCGGACAGGGGCGCTATGGCTACACCTTC. This encodes CASSPGQGRYGYTF.

This clonotype occurred a few times. The V and J genes are TRBV7-2 and TRBJ1-2; D is uncertain. The length of the CDR3 is 15 residues. Between the trimmed V and J ends, which lost 3 bases and 0 bases, there was a span of 11 bases. Germline loops: CDR1 SGHTA, CDR2 FQGNSA. The CDR3 DNA reads as TGTGCCAGCAGCTTGAAGGCAGGACCTAACTATGGCTACACCTTC. Amino acids: CASSLKAGPNYGYTF.

This clonotype was observed a few times. The chain joins TRBV7-9 to TRBJ2-5; 8 nucleotides line up with TRBD2. V lost 6 bases, J lost 2 bases, and 5 bases stayed unmatched. There are 14 residues in the CDR3. In germline, CDR1 is SEHNR, CDR2 FQNEAQ (reference sequence). CDR3 sequence: CASSRGGRQETQYF. In DNA form, the CDR3 reads TGTGCCAGCAGTCGGGGGGGCCGGCAAGAGACCCAGTACTTC. Variable domain in full (rest from reference TRBV7-9 and TRBJ2-5): DTGVSQNPRHKITKRGQNVTFRCDPISEHNRLYWYRQTLGQGPEFLTYFQNEAQLEKSRLLSDRFSAERPKGSFSTLEIQRTEQGDSAMYLCASSRGGRQETQYFGPGTRLLVL.

This clonotype was recorded many times. V and J are TRBV6-1 and TRBJ2-7; TRBD1 is a possible D gene (6 bases). Germline V lookup: CDR1 MNHNS, CDR2 SASEGT. V was trimmed by 8 bases and J by 2 bases, leaving 13 bases between them. CDR3 length: 13 amino acids. The CDR3 region has the DNA TGTGCCAGCTACAACAGGGTTACCTACGAGCAGTACTTC. Protein: CASYNRVTYEQYF.

This clonotype was observed many times. This rearrangement joins TRBV19 to TRBJ2-1; perhaps TRBD2 as D (6 bases). Trimming took off 8 bases at V and 7 bases at J, with 27 bases between the two ends. CDR1 and CDR2 (germline): LNHDA, SQIVND (reference sequence). This CDR3 has 17 residues. The CDR3 spells CASPDVRFLEGGNEQFF. The CDR3 nucleotides read TGTGCCAGTCCCGATGTTCGTTTCCTGGAGGGTGGGAATGAGCAGTTCTTC.

This clonotype occurred many times. This chain uses TRBV7-2 with TRBJ2-3; 7 positions agree with TRBD2. Losses at the gene ends were 1 base for V and 3 bases for J; bases not matched to a gene: 7. CDR1 is SGHTA and CDR2 is FQGNSA in the germline V gene. The CDR3 is 16 amino acids. CDR3 sequence (DNA): TGTGCCAGCAGCTTAGGTCGCGGGAGTGTGACAGATACGCAGTATTTT. It specifies CASSLGRGSVTDTQYF.

At least ten counts were recorded for this clonotype. J is TRBJ2-7 and V is TRBV3-1; 10 bases fit TRBD2. This CDR3 has 15 residues. The trim removed 1 base at V and 6 bases at J, leaving 6 bases unmatched. CDR1 is LGHDT, CDR2 YNNKEL, per germline (reference sequence). CDR3 protein: CASSQGLAGLGEQYF. CDR3 nucleotides: TGTGCCAGCAGCCAAGGACTAGCGGGCCTAGGCGAGCAGTACTTC.

This clonotype was found a few times. The J gene is TRBJ2-2, the V gene TRBV19, with TRBD1 as a possible D gene (6 bases). The CDR3 runs 15 residues. Deletions cut 9 bases from V and 2 bases from J, with 16 bases between. Germline CDR1 and CDR2: LNHDA and SQIVND (reference sequence). The CDR3 nucleotides are TGTGCCAGAACAAACAGGGTTTATAACACCGGGGAGCTGTTTTTT. This sequence encodes CARTNRVYNTGELFF. Full variable domain (missing parts from reference TRBV19 and TRBJ2-2): DGGITQSPKYLFRKEGQNVTLSCEQNLNHDAMYWYRQDPGQGLRLIYYSQIVNDFQKGDIAEGYSVSREKKESFPLTVTSAQKNPTAFYLCARTNRVYNTGELFFGEGSRLTVL.

This chain joins TRBV3-1 and TRBJ2-1, with a tentative D call TRBD2 (6 bases). This CDR3 spans 15 amino acids. Germline V lookup: CDR1 LGHDT, CDR2 YNNKEL (reference sequence). V was trimmed by 3 bases and J by 3 bases, leaving 12 bases between them. Here the CDR3 DNA reads TGTGCCAGCAGCCACCGGGCTAGCGACTACAATGAGCAGTTCTTC. Its translation: CASSHRASDYNEQFF.

This clonotype was observed at least ten times. This chain links TRBV27 with TRBJ2-7; D possibly corresponds to TRBD1 (5 bases). The CDR3 length is 17 residues. Trimming took 3 bases from V and 5 from J, leaving 23 bases between them. Germline loops: CDR1 MNHEY, CDR2 SMNVEV (reference sequence). CDR3 DNA sequence: TGTGCCAGCAGTTTGTCGAGCTCAGGGCGGACCTACAACGAGCAGTACTTC. It translates to CASSLSSSGRTYNEQYF.

This chain uses TRBV29-1 with TRBJ2-2; 7 nucleotides agree with TRBD2. This CDR3 comprises 13 residues. CDR1 is SQVTM and CDR2 is ANQGSEA in the germline V gene. J was trimmed by 6 bases and V by 3 bases; bases with no gene match: 4. CDR3 sequence (DNA): TGCAGCGTTGACCCTACTAGCGCCGGGGAGCTGTTTTTT. It yields the protein CSVDPTSAGELFF.

This clonotype was found many times. CDR3 residues: CSALRTVKLSSYNEQFF. CDR3 sequence (DNA): TGCAGTGCTCTAAGGACTGTTAAACTCAGCTCCTACAATGAGCAGTTCTTC. The rearrangement links TRBV20-1 to TRBJ2-1; a weak D match, TRBD2 (5 bases). Germline lookup yields CDR1 DFQATT and CDR2 SNEGSKA (reference sequence). V was pared by 5 bases and J by 0 bases, with 20 bases between. CDR3 length: 17 amino acids.

This clonotype was seen more than once but under ten times. The V and J genes are TRBV19 and TRBJ2-1; D is possibly TRBD1 or TRBD2 (6 bases each). Germline V gene lookup returns CDR1 LNHDA and CDR2 SQIVND (reference sequence). The ends were cut back, 5 bases at V and 7 bases at J, with 15 bases in the middle. This CDR3 region has 14 residues. The CDR3 spells CASSPGEVVNEQFF. The CDR3 DNA follows: TGTGCCAGTAGTCCAGGGGAGGTAGTGAATGAGCAGTTCTTC.

The sample holds many counts of this clonotype. This sequence joins TRBV29-1 and TRBJ2-1; TRBD1 agrees at 9 bases. Germline CDR1 is SQVTM and CDR2 is ANQGSEA. This CDR3 region has 13 residues. V trimming: 4 bases; J trimming: 5 bases; junction bases outside the gene matches: 3. The CDR3: CSVARTGDNEQFF. The CDR3 nucleotides read TGCAGCGTTGCCCGGACAGGGGACAATGAGCAGTTCTTC.

This clonotype was seen more than once but under ten times. For the CDR3, the DNA is TGTGCCAGTAGTATAATGGGGAATGAGCAGTTCTTC. Its translation is CASSIMGNEQFF. The chain employs TRBV11-2 and TRBJ2-1; D gene ambiguous. This CDR3 is 12 amino acids long. The germline V gene has CDR1 SGHAT and CDR2 FQNNGV. The V and J ends lost 9 bases and 7 bases respectively, with 13 bases between them. Combining the CDR3 with reference TRBV11-2 and TRBJ2-1 gives the whole variable domain EAGVAQSPRYKIIEKRQSVAFWCNPISGHATLYWYQQILGQGPKLLIQFQNNGVVDDSQLPKDRFSAERLKGVDSTLKIQPAKLEDSAVYLCASSIMGNEQFFGPGTRLTVL.

This clonotype was recorded many times. The CDR3 bases are TGTGCCAGCAGCCCGACCTCCGGGGCCGCAGGGTTAGACGAGCAGTACTTC. Protein product: CASSPTSGAAGLDEQYF. The gene calls are TRBV7-2 and TRBJ2-7; D could derive from TRBD1 or TRBD2 (5 bases each). Trimming shortened V by 5 bases and J by 5 bases, and 25 bases separated the two germline ends. Germline V gene lookup returns CDR1 SGHTA and CDR2 FQGNSA. The CDR3 consists of 17 residues. Based on the CDR3 plus reference TRBV7-2 and TRBJ2-7, the full variable domain is GAGVSQSPSNKVTEKGKDVELRCDPISGHTALYWYRQSLGQGLEFLIYFQGNSAPDKSGLPSDRFSAERTGGSVSTLTIQRTQQEDSAVYLCASSPTSGAAGLDEQYFGPGTRLTVT.

This clonotype was detected many times. The chain employs TRBV6-2 or TRBV6-3 and TRBJ1-1; D call uncertain. Germline CDR1 is MNHEY and CDR2 is SVGEGT. V lost 6 bases and J lost 4, with 12 bases in between. This CDR3 contains 13 residues. DNA for the CDR3: TGTGCCAGCAGCTTTTCGGGTCCCACTGAAGCTTTCTTT. Its protein product is CASSFSGPTEAFF.

Ten or more counts support this clonotype. The chain recombines TRBV2 with TRBJ2-2; TRBD1 matches at 7 bases. The germline V gene has CDR1 SNHLY and CDR2 FYNNEI. V lost 1 base and J lost 1; bases outside the gene matches: 3. CDR3 size: 16 residues. The CDR3 loop is CASSEEGQKNTGELFF. Here the CDR3 DNA reads TGTGCCAGCAGTGAAGAGGGACAGAAGAACACCGGGGAGCTGTTTTTT.

This clonotype was counted many times. This rearrangement joins TRBV7-2 to TRBJ2-7; TRBD2 matches 10 bases. The germline V gene has CDR1 SGHTA and CDR2 FQGNSA. The CDR3 covers 14 residues. V gave up 5 bases and J gave up 5 bases; unmatched junction bases: 6. The CDR3 DNA sequence: TGTGCCAGCAGCATACTAGCGGGAATCGACGAGCAGTACTTC. Amino acids: CASSILAGIDEQYF.

Note on this clonotype: A far larger clone is just one base off, so this is likely a read error. The rearrangement uses TRBV3-1 and TRBJ2-1; TRBD1 agrees at 7 bases. V trimming: 4 bases; J trimming: 10 bases; junction bases outside the gene matches: 4. This CDR3 has 12 amino acids. Germline V gene sequence: CDR1 LGHDT, CDR2 YNNKEL (reference sequence). CDR3 loop: CASSPGQDEQFF. The CDR3 bases are TGTGCCAGCAGCCCCGGACAGGACGAGCAGTTCTTC.

In its sample, this clonotype was seen a few times. V and J are TRBV7-2 and TRBJ1-1; no firm D call. The CDR3 runs to 13 residues. CDR1 SGHTA and CDR2 FQGNSA come from the germline V gene. The V gene lost 0 bases and the J gene lost 3 bases, with 5 bases spanning the gap. For the CDR3, the DNA is TGTGCCAGCAGCTTAGCCTTGGACACTGAAGCTTTCTTT. This codes for CASSLALDTEAFF.

This clonotype was seen only a few times. CDR3 in amino acids: CASSQLQGPETQYF. Written as DNA, the CDR3 is TGTGCCAGCAGCCAACTACAGGGGCCAGAGACCCAGTACTTC. The rearrangement links TRBV7-9 to TRBJ2-5; 7 nucleotides match TRBD1. Per germline, CDR1 SEHNR and CDR2 FQNEAQ (reference sequence). This CDR3 contains 14 residues. V gave up 5 bases and J gave up 4 bases; unmatched junction bases: 7. Filled out from reference TRBV7-9 and TRBJ2-5, the complete variable domain reads DTGVSQNPRHKITKRGQNVTFRCDPISEHNRLYWYRQTLGQGPEFLTYFQNEAQLEKSRLLSDRFSAERPKGSFSTLEIQRTEQGDSAMYLCASSQLQGPETQYFGPGTRLLVL.

This clonotype showed up many times. The chain carries TRBV30 and TRBJ1-2, with D tentatively TRBD1 (6 bases). Looked up from germline, CDR1 is GTSNPN and CDR2 is SVGIG (reference sequence). V lost 2 bases to trimming and J lost 3 bases, with 10 bases between them. The CDR3 has 13 residues. The CDR3 DNA reads as TGTGCCTGGAGTCTGGACAGCTACTATGGCTACACCTTC. Translated: CAWSLDSYYGYTF.